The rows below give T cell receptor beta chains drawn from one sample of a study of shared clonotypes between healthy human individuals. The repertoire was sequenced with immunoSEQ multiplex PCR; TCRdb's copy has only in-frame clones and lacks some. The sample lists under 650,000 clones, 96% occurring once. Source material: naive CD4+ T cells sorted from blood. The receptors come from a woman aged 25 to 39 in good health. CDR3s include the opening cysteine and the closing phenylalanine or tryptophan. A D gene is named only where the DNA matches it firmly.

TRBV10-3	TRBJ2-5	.	CAISELGPGGGETQYF
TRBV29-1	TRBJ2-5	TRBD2	CSVVGSGRWEETQYF
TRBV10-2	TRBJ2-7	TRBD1	CASRTGQGREQYF
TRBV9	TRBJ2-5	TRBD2	CASSVDPSGSVETQYF
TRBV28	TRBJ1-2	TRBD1	CASSLGQAYGYTF
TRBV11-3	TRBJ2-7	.	CASSFSGDYEQYF
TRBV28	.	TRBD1	CASSFHTANRGSYEQYF
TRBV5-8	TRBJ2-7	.	CASSLGDAFNEQYF
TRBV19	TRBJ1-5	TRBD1	CASSAGTGNQPQHF
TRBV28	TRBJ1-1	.	CASTTPQGRGNTEAFF
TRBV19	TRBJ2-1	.	CASRFDGTSYNEQFF
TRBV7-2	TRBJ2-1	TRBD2	CASSLLAGAYNEQFF
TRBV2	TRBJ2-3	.	CASVWGKSTDTQYF
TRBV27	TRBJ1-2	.	CASSPDGIYGYTF
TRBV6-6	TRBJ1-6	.	CASSYRNSPLHF
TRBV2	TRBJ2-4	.	CASSEGRGTNIQYF
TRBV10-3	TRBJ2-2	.	CAISGTTYTGELFF
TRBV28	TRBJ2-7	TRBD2	CASTGGGAAGEYEQYF
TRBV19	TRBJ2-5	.	CASSIDASPGEETQYF
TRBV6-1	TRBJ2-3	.	CASSAKRVTRTDTQYF
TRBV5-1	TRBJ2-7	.	CASSSTPGVGYEQYF
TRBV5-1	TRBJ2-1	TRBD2	CASSLGLAGVYEQFF
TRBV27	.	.	CASSRFSGAYEQYF
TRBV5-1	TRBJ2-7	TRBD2	CASSLASGASGGYEQYF
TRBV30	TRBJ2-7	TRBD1	CAWSLRDSPYEQYF
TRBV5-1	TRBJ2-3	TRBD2	CASRKRDFTDTQYF
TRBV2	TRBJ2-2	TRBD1	CASLGQGILTGELFF
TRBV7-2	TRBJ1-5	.	CASSLESGRQGPQHF
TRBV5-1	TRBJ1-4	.	CASSPPGEKLFF
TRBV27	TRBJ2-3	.	CASSPPPTDTQYF
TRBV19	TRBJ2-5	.	CASRHRDRGTQYF
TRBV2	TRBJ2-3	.	CASKSGTDTQYF
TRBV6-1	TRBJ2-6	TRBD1	CASSAGQPTNVLTF
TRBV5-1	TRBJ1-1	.	CASSDATTEDTEAFF
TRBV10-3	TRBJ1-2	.	CAISESSTEASGYTF
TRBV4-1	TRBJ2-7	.	CASSPLGVAPALSYEQYF
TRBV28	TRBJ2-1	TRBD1	CASSYGQGEQFF
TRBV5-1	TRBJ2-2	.	CASSGGNTGELFF
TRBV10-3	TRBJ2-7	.	CAISELSHEQYF
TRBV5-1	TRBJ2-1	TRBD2	CASSLTSGSYNEQFF
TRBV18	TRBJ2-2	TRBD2	CASSPLVGGPFPGELFF
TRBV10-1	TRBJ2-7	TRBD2	CASSDGWTSGSKPYEQYF
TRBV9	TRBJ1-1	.	CASRRGENTEAFF
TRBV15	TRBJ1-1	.	CATSRDQAIKTVNTEAFF
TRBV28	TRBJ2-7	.	CASSFFSLAGGQADEQYF
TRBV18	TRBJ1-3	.	CASSRRRGGRLRNTIYF
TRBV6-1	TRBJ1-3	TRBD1	CASSPQGFRNTIYF
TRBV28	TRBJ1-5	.	CASLSENDQPQHF
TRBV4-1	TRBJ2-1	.	CASSQETNEQFF
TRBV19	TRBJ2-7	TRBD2	CASSVGTSLIEQYF